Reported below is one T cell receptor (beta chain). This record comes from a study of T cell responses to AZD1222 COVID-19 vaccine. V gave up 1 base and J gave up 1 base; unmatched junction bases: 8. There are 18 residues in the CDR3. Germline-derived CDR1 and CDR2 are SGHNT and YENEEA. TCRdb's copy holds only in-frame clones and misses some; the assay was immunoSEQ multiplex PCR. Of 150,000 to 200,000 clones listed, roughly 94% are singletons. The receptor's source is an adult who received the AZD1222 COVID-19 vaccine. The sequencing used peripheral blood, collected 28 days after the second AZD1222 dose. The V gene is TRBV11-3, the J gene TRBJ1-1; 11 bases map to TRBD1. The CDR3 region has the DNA TGTGCCAGCAGCTTAGGAAGTTCCGGACAGGGGGCGAACACTGAAGCTTTCTTT. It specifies CASSLGSSGQGANTEAFF.